Listed here are 14 T cell receptor beta chains from one sample, sequenced in a study of T cell clonality in common variable immunodeficiency. Clones were read by immunoSEQ multiplex PCR, and TCRdb kept only the in-frame ones, dropping some. The sample is made up of about 34,000 clones, none counted only once. Sequencing was done on a sample of peripheral blood mononuclear cells. Receptors were obtained from a person aged 18 to 70 in good health.

The sample holds many counts of this clone. Sequencing ends 3 residues short of the CDR3 end; the germline J gene provides the rest. The V call is TRBV5-4, the J call TRBJ1-1; D is unresolved. The V end lost 0 bases, the J end lost 1 base, and 7 bases lay between the germline ends. CDR3 size: 14 residues. The germline CDR1 and CDR2 sequences are SGHNT and YYREEE (reference sequence). The CDR3 reads CASSLEAGNTEAFF. The sequenced part of the CDR3 DNA is TGTGCCAGCAGCTTGGAGGCAGGGAACACTGAA.

This clone was seen at least ten times. Read data end 3 residues before the CDR3 end; the end is taken from the germline J gene. The chain is built from TRBV4-1 and TRBJ1-2; TRBD1 agrees at 8 bases. There are 16 residues in the CDR3. Germline V gene sequence: CDR1 MGHRA, CDR2 YSYEKL. V shed 0 bases, J shed 4 bases, and the junction held 7 bases outside the gene matches. The CDR3 loop reads CASSQEVTGGAYGYTF. Incomplete CDR3 DNA: TGCGCCAGCAGCCAAGAAGTAACAGGGGGTGCCTATGGC.

This clone was counted only a few times. Read coverage stops 3 residues before the CDR3 terminus; the germline J gene supplies the remainder. The chain combines TRBV19 with TRBJ1-5; 8 bases are shared with TRBD1. This CDR3 spans 14 amino acids. The J segment lost 3 bases and the V segment lost 10 bases, leaving 8 bases of the junction unmatched. CDR1 and CDR2 from the germline V gene are LNHDA and SQIVND (reference sequence). CDR3 sequence: CATLDRDVNQPQHF. The covered CDR3 bases are TGTGCCACTCTGGACAGGGACGTCAATCAGCCC. Combining the CDR3 with reference TRBV19 and TRBJ1-5 gives the whole variable domain DGGITQSPKYLFRKEGQNVTLSCEQNLNHDAMYWYRQDPGQGLRLIYYSQIVNDFQKGDIAEGYSVSREKKESFPLTVTSAQKNPTAFYLCATLDRDVNQPQHFGDGTRLSIL.

There are a few counts of this clone. CDR3 in amino acids: CASSPPVGSNDYTF. Partial CDR3 DNA: TGTGCCAGCTCACCACCTGTAGGGTCCAATGAC. The gene calls are TRBV18 and TRBJ1-2; unclear D gene. The read ends 3 residues early relative to the CDR3; the germline J gene fills the gap. CDR3 length: 14 residues. CDR1 KGHSH and CDR2 LQKENI come from the germline V gene.

This clone was counted many times. The CDR3 goes on 3 residues after the read ends, and that part is filled in from the germline J gene. The chain couples TRBV20-1 to TRBJ2-7; D is possibly TRBD2 (6 bases). This CDR3 is built from 13 residues. Germline V gene sequence: CDR1 DFQATT, CDR2 SNEGSKA (reference sequence). Trimming stripped 4 bases from V and 3 bases from J, with 13 bases between. CDR3 protein: CSATPGLDYEQYF. CDR3 DNA (partial): TGCAGTGCTACCCCGGGACTTGACTACGAG.

This clone occurred many times. The DNA ends 3 residues before the CDR3 does, and the rest of the CDR3 is filled in from the germline J gene. This chain connects TRBV12-3 or TRBV12-4 to TRBJ2-7, with 9 bases lining up with TRBD1. The CDR3 runs 14 residues. V was clipped by 6 bases and J by 6 bases; unmatched bases: 9. CDR3 DNA, as far as it was read: TGTGCCAGCAGGCTGACAGGGGGGCATGGCGAG. This translates into CASRLTGGHGE. Given in full, the CDR3 is CASRLTGGHGEQYF.

This clone was counted many times. The CDR3: CASSIGPGGSYEQYF. Partial CDR3 DNA: TGTGCCAGCAGTATAGGCCCAGGAGGGTCCTACGAG. The chain links TRBV5-5 to TRBJ2-7; tentatively, D is TRBD2 (6 bases). The read ends 3 residues before the CDR3 terminus; that terminus is restored from the germline J gene. This CDR3 has 15 amino acids. Per germline, CDR1 SGHKS and CDR2 YYEKEE (reference sequence). V was pared by 5 bases and J by 1 base, with 16 bases between.

This clone is labeled as medium-sized. From the germline J gene comes the end of the CDR3, since the read stops 3 residues before it. The chain links TRBV5-6 to TRBJ1-2; D is uncertain. The CDR3 is 14 amino acids. V dropped 4 bases and J dropped 2 bases, with 12 bases sitting between them. The germline V gene encodes CDR1 SGHDT and CDR2 YYEEEE. The CDR3 region is CASSLNQVNYGYTF. The part of the CDR3 DNA that was read is TGTGCCAGCAGCCTAAATCAGGTCAACTATGGC. The complete variable domain, with remaining parts taken from reference TRBV5-6 and TRBJ1-2, reads DAGVTQSPTHLIKTRGQQVTLRCSPKSGHDTVSWYQQALGQGPQFIFQYYEEEERQRGNFPDRFSGHQFPNYSSELNVNALLLGDSALYLCASSLNQVNYGYTFGSGTRLTVV.

This clone was counted ten times or more. The missing CDR3 end, 3 residues past where the read stops, is filled in from the germline J gene. The chain recombines TRBV18 with TRBJ2-1, with 7 bases lining up with TRBD1. V was pared by 4 bases and J by 7 bases, with 7 bases of the junction left unmatched. Per germline, CDR1 KGHSH and CDR2 LQKENI. CDR3 size: 14 residues. CDR3 region: CASSRGQAGNEQFF. The part of the CDR3 DNA that was read is TGTGCCAGCTCACGAGGACAGGCAGGAAATGAG.

This clone has a count of ten or more. The read comes to an end 3 residues before the CDR3 does, leaving the germline J gene to fill in the end. The chain joins TRBV5-1 to TRBJ1-4; TRBD1 agrees at 9 bases. Per the germline V gene, CDR1 is SGHRS and CDR2 is YFSETQ. The trim removed 2 bases at V and 5 bases at J, leaving 1 base unmatched. The CDR3 is 14 amino acids. The DNA read from the CDR3 is TGCGCCAGCAGCTTCGGACAGGGGAATGAAAAA. This sequence encodes CASSFGQGNEK. The CDR3 reads in full as CASSFGQGNEKLFF.

This clone has at least ten counts. The read finishes 3 residues shy of the CDR3 end, and the germline J gene is used to complete it. V is TRBV15 and J is TRBJ1-5; a possible D gene is TRBD1 (6 bases). Germline V gene sequence: CDR1 LNHNV, CDR2 YYDKDF (reference sequence). Trimming took off 3 bases at V and 3 bases at J, with 12 bases between the two ends. This CDR3 contains 15 residues. The CDR3 sequence: CATSRLQGSNQPQHF. The covered CDR3 bases are TGTGCCACCAGCAGGCTGCAGGGGTCCAATCAGCCC.

At least ten counts were recorded for this clone. The CDR3 end falls 3 residues outside the read, so it is completed with the germline J gene. This chain uses TRBV12-3 or TRBV12-4 with TRBJ1-1; D is possibly TRBD1 (5 bases). With 7 bases removed from V and 5 bases from J, the gap between germline ends came to 8 bases. The CDR3 is made up of 11 amino acids. The CDR3 bases that were read are TGTGCCAGCACAGGGAGGACTGAA. Translated: CASTGRTE. The whole CDR3 sequence reads CASTGRTEAFF.

This clone appeared many times. The sequenced fragment ends 3 residues before the CDR3 boundary, so the rest is inferred from the germline J gene. The V call is TRBV12-3 or TRBV12-4, the J call TRBJ2-7; a weak D match, TRBD2 (5 bases). CDR3 length: 13 amino acids. V was pared by 3 bases and J by 2 bases, with 8 bases between. Partial CDR3 DNA: TGTGCCAGCAGTTTCGGGGTGGCCTACGAG. Residues: CASSFGVAYE. The whole CDR3 reads CASSFGVAYEQYF.

This clone was detected ten times or more. The read ends 3 residues before the CDR3 terminus; that terminus is restored from the germline J gene. This chain uses TRBV5-1 with TRBJ2-7; no definite D call. Germline-derived CDR1 and CDR2 are SGHRS and YFSETQ. The CDR3 covers 14 residues. Trimming shortened V by 1 base and J by 3 bases, and 11 bases separated the two germline ends. The sequenced CDR3 bases are TGCGCCAGCAGCTTGCTGCAGGCTAACTACGAG. It yields the protein CASSLLQANYE. The CDR3 reads in full as CASSLLQANYEQYF. Full variable domain (missing parts from reference TRBV5-1 and TRBJ2-7): KAGVTQTPRYLIKTRGQQVTLSCSPISGHRSVSWYQQTPGQGLQFLFEYFSETQRNKGNFPGRFSGRQFSNSRSEMNVSTLELGDSALYLCASSLLQANYEQYFGPGTRLTVT.